A selection of T cell receptor beta chains follows, all from one sample in a study of CD8 T cells in ankylosing spondylitis. MiXCR was run by TCRdb on the 5' RACE reads, yielding one entry per CDR3 protein. The data contain around 140,000 distinct CDR3 sequences, about an eighth of them seen just once; the ten biggest clones take up approximately 4%. The sequenced sample was blood, either unsorted or a sorted T cell fraction (not recorded which). The source is a female donor with ankylosing spondylitis or in good health (not recorded which). CDR3s include the opening cysteine and the closing phenylalanine or tryptophan. A D gene is named only where the DNA matches it firmly. Clone size appears in some rows only: once, few, many, or a class for an expanded clone.

clone_size j_call d_call v_call cdr3_nt cdr3_aa
many TRBJ1-1 . TRBV6-6 TGTGCCAGCAAATGGACGGGGAACACTGAAGCTTTCTTT CASKWTGNTEAFF
. TRBJ2-1 . TRBV19 TGTGCCAGTAGCGACCACCACGGAAGCTCCTACAATGAGCAGTTCTTC CASSDHHGSSYNEQFF
many TRBJ2-7 TRBD2 TRBV30 TGTGCCTGGACTCCTGGGACTAGCGGAAAGCAGTACTTC CAWTPGTSGKQYF
few TRBJ1-1 . TRBV13 TGTGCCAGCAGCTTAGTAAGCTGGGGGACTGAAGCTTTCTTT CASSLVSWGTEAFF
. TRBJ2-7 TRBD2 TRBV20-1 TGCAGTGCCAGTCCGGGACTAGTCTACGAGCAGTACTTC CSASPGLVYEQYF
many TRBJ2-1 TRBD2 TRBV12-3/TRBV12-4 TGTGCCAGCAGTTCACCCGGGACTAGCACCCTCGATGAGCAGTTCTTC CASSSPGTSTLDEQFF
. TRBJ1-1 . TRBV7-9 TGTGCCAGCAGGAAGGGGATTGGGGAAGCTTTCTTT CASRKGIGEAFF
few TRBJ2-3 TRBD2 TRBV29-1 TGCAGCGGCAGACTAGCGGGAGGGTCAGATACGCAGTATTTT CSGRLAGGSDTQYF
. TRBJ2-1 . TRBV29-1 TGCAGCGTCGAGGGAGTGGGATACTCCTACAATGGGCAGTTCTTC CSVEGVGYSYNGQFF
many TRBJ1-1 . TRBV7-9 TGTGCCAGCAGCTTAGGGGCTCAGGGAACTGAAGCTTTCTTT CASSLGAQGTEAFF
many TRBJ2-7 . TRBV3-1 TGTGCCAGCAGCCAAGGGCAGTACCTATCCTACGAGCAGTACTTC CASSQGQYLSYEQYF
. TRBJ2-1 TRBD2 TRBV7-9 TGTGCCAGCGGGACTAGCGTGGTCAATGAGCAGTTCTTC CASGTSVVNEQFF
few TRBJ2-7 . TRBV5-8 TGTGTCAGCAGCTTGGGAAACTCCTACGAGCAGTACTTC CVSSLGNSYEQYF
many TRBJ2-3 . TRBV20-1 TGCAGTGCTCATCCCGACTTAGCGCCCTACACAGATACGCAGTATTTT CSAHPDLAPYTDTQYF
many TRBJ1-1 . TRBV7-9 TGTGCCAGCACCCGAGGGGGTAGTCCAGGGCTAAACACTGAAGCTTTCTTT CASTRGGSPGLNTEAFF
many TRBJ2-7 . TRBV14 TGTGCCAGCAGCCAACCACAGTCCTACGAGCAGTACTTC CASSQPQSYEQYF
. TRBJ1-1 . TRBV28 TGCGCCACCACCATGGGGTACACTGAAGCTTTCTTT CATTMGYTEAFF
. TRBJ1-1 TRBD1 TRBV2 TGTGCCAGCAGCACCACGCGACAGGGCGCAGCTTTCTTT CASSTTRQGAAFF
many TRBJ2-3 . TRBV15 TGTGCCACCGAGGGCCCTAGAGGGCGCCTCACAGATACGCAGTATTTT CATEGPRGRLTDTQYF
many TRBJ1-2 . TRBV10-2 TGCGCCAGCAGTGATGTCGGGGGGCTGGGCTACACCTTC CASSDVGGLGYTF
. TRBJ1-5 . TRBV12-3/TRBV12-4 TGTGCCAGCAGTTTAGTGGGGGGGGGCAATCAGCCCCAGCATTTT CASSLVGGGNQPQHF
few TRBJ2-2 . TRBV20-1 TGCAGTGCGGCGCGGAGGGGGGCCCCTAGCGTGGAGCTGTTTTTT CSAARRGAPSVELFF
many TRBJ2-1 . TRBV29-1 TGCAGCGTCCGGGTCTTTTTGACCTACAGTGAGCAGTTCTTC CSVRVFLTYSEQFF
many TRBJ1-1 TRBD1 TRBV24-1 TGTGCCACCAGATCGGACAGGGAGGGCGAAGCTTTCTTT CATRSDREGEAFF
many TRBJ2-1 . TRBV12-3/TRBV12-4 TGTGCCAGCAGCCAATCTAGCGTGCATGAGCAGTTCTTC CASSQSSVHEQFF
many TRBJ2-2 . TRBV6-5 TGTGCCAGCGGGATTCGTTCCGGGGAGCTGTTTTTT CASGIRSGELFF
many TRBJ2-3 . TRBV11-2 TGTGCCAGCAGCTTAGATCGGGGGGATACGCAGTATTTT CASSLDRGDTQYF
few TRBJ2-5 TRBD1 TRBV29-1 TGCAGCGCCGGACAGGGAAGCCAAGAGACCCAGTACTTC CSAGQGSQETQYF
few TRBJ2-1 . TRBV20-1 TGCAGTGCCCCCCTGGGTAGCGTGGGAGAGCAGTTCTTC CSAPLGSVGEQFF
many TRBJ2-1 . TRBV7-2 TGTGCCAGCAGCAGCTCAAAAAGCTCCTACAATGAGCAGTTCTTC CASSSSKSSYNEQFF
many TRBJ2-1 TRBD1 TRBV10-2 TGCGCCAGCATTGGACAGGGTGAGACTGAGCAGTTCTTC CASIGQGETEQFF